This paragraph covers one TCR beta chain sequence. This sample stems from a study of preoperative IRX-2 immunotherapy in early breast cancer. As to treatment: preoperative locoregional IRX-2 cytokine immunotherapy. Patients received preoperative, locoregional IRX-2 cytokine immunotherapy in a phase Ib study. Trimming took off 5 bases at V and 3 bases at J, with 16 bases between the two ends. Germline V gene data show CDR1 as MDHEN and CDR2 as SYDVKM. CDR3 length: 15 amino acids. TCRdb keeps only in-frame clones here, not all; method: immunoSEQ multiplex PCR. Among about 27,000 clones, 78% were seen once, and the ten largest hold less than 2.5%.

The chain uses TRBV28 and TRBJ1-2; weak D call: TRBD1 (6 bases). This material consisted of lymph node tissue, taken before IRX-2 immunotherapy. The TCR comes from a human donor with breast cancer. DNA for the CDR3: TGTGCCAGCAGTCCCGCCGGAGGGGGGTACTATGGCTACACCTTC. It yields the protein CASSPAGGGYYGYTF.